The 15 T cell receptor beta chains given below trace back to one sample, sequenced in a study of blood T cell dynamics during melanoma immunotherapy. The table came from immunoSEQ multiplex PCR; TCRdb's copy has only in-frame clones and leaves some out. The sample comprises 17,000 or so clones, 65% to 90% of which are singletons, and about 7.6% rests with the top ten. As to time point: pre-treatment baseline. The specimen was blood, collected from a patient treated with checkpoint blockade. These receptor sequences come from a human donor with melanoma.

The genes are TRBV10-3 and TRBJ2-1; 10 bases are shared with TRBD2. Germline V lookup: CDR1 ENHRY, CDR2 SYGVKD. The CDR3 contains 13 residues. J lost 7 bases, V lost 11 bases, and 8 bases had no gene match. In DNA form, the CDR3 reads TGTGCCGCCCGGACTAGCGGCCCGAATGAGCAGTTCTTC. It codes for CAARTSGPNEQFF.

This clone appeared a single time. This sequence joins TRBV4-1 and TRBJ2-7; 16 nucleotides line up with TRBD2. Germline lookup yields CDR1 MGHRA and CDR2 YSYEKL. V dropped 0 bases and J dropped 6; count of bases not matched to a gene: 5. This CDR3 is 17 amino acids long. The CDR3 spells CASSQEGTSGRAREQYF. DNA for the CDR3: TGCGCCAGCAGCCAAGAGGGGACTAGCGGGAGGGCCCGCGAGCAGTACTTC.

The chain combines TRBV19 with TRBJ2-1, with 8 nucleotides matching TRBD2. This CDR3 spans 17 amino acids. Germline CDR1 reads LNHDA; CDR2 reads SQIVND (reference sequence). V lost 7 bases to trimming and J lost 2 bases; unmatched junction nucleotides: 13. The CDR3 DNA reads as TGTGCCAGTAAGGACACGAATGGACTAGCTACCTACAATGAGCAGTTCTTC. Residues: CASKDTNGLATYNEQFF.

V gene TRBV11-2 combines with J gene TRBJ2-6; TRBD1 or TRBD2 may be the D gene (6 bases each). CDR1 SGHAT and CDR2 FQNNGV come from the germline V gene. This CDR3 has 19 amino acids. V lost 6 bases to trimming and J lost 0 bases, with 21 bases between them. The CDR3 spells CASRGSGAASFSGANVLTF. CDR3 in DNA: TGTGCCAGCAGGGGTTCGGGGGCAGCTTCTTTCTCTGGGGCCAACGTCCTGACTTTC.

This clone was observed a few times. This chain links TRBV28 with TRBJ1-4, with a possible D match to TRBD1 (5 bases). Trimming left V 6 bases short and J 7 bases short, with 15 bases between. Per germline, CDR1 MDHEN and CDR2 SYDVKM. The CDR3 has 14 residues. The CDR3 DNA sequence: TGTGCCAGCAGGGCATCGGGGGGAGTTGAAAAACTGTTTTTT. It codes for CASRASGGVEKLFF.

CDR3 sequence (DNA): TGTGCCAGCAGTTTAAGCCTCCGCGGACCAAAGGCCGAGTTCTTC. As protein: CASSLSLRGPKAEFF. The chain joins TRBV27 to TRBJ2-1; no clear D gene. The CDR3 extends over 15 amino acids. With 2 bases removed from V and 14 bases from J, the gap between germline ends came to 22 bases. Germline V gene lookup returns CDR1 MNHEY and CDR2 SMNVEV (reference sequence).

The rearrangement links TRBV14 to TRBJ1-2; 9 bases fit TRBD1. CDR1 and CDR2 from the germline V gene are SGHDN and FVKESK. The CDR3 is 15 amino acids. Trimming took 4 bases from V and 4 from J; bases not matched to a gene: 7. The DNA for the CDR3 is TGTGCCAGCAGCCCAAGCACAGGGGGCTTCTATGGCTACACCTTC. Amino acids: CASSPSTGGFYGYTF. Based on the CDR3 plus reference TRBV14 and TRBJ1-2, the full variable domain is EAGVTQFPSHSVIEKGQTVTLRCDPISGHDNLYWYRRVMGKEIKFLLHFVKESKQDESGMPNNRFLAERTGGTYSTLKVQPAELEDSGVYFCASSPSTGGFYGYTFGSGTRLTVV.

The CDR3 loop is CASSMGFSDTQYF. Here the CDR3 DNA reads TGTGCCAGTAGTATGGGGTTTTCAGATACGCAGTATTTT. The chain is built from TRBV19 and TRBJ2-3; D is ambiguous. The CDR3 totals 13 residues. Deletions cut 3 bases from V and 4 bases from J, with 8 bases between. Looked up from germline, CDR1 is LNHDA and CDR2 is SQIVND (reference sequence).

This chain connects TRBV7-2 to TRBJ1-2, with D maybe TRBD1 (5 bases). CDR1 and CDR2 (germline): SGHTA, FQGNSA. The germline V and J ends were trimmed by 1 base and 3 bases, with 9 bases remaining between them. There are 14 residues in the CDR3. CDR3 DNA: TGTGCCAGCAGCTTAGGAGCAGGGTACTATGGCTACACCTTC. The encoded protein is CASSLGAGYYGYTF.

This clone was seen a single time. The chain joins TRBV7-9 to TRBJ2-7; D possibly corresponds to TRBD2 (5 bases). There are 14 residues in the CDR3. Per germline, CDR1 SEHNR and CDR2 FQNEAQ (reference sequence). V was clipped by 1 base and J by 4 bases, with 11 bases between them. CDR3 nucleotides: TGTGCCAGCAGCTTAGGACTAACAGATTACGAGCAGTACTTC. Protein: CASSLGLTDYEQYF.

The chain uses TRBV19 and TRBJ2-2; maybe TRBD1 (5 bases). Looked up from germline, CDR1 is LNHDA and CDR2 is SQIVND (reference sequence). The CDR3 consists of 16 residues. Trimming took 3 bases from V and 5 from J, leaving 16 bases between them. CDR3 nucleotide sequence: TGTGCCAGTAGTATTTTGGGGCAGCAAGGTACCGGGGAGCTGTTTTTT. Protein product: CASSILGQQGTGELFF.

The chain links TRBV15 to TRBJ2-5; D perhaps matches TRBD2 (5 bases). Per germline, CDR1 LNHNV and CDR2 YYDKDF (reference sequence). This CDR3 has 15 residues. The V end was cut by 0 bases, the J end by 3 bases, with 11 bases between. CDR3 loop: CATSRDPSGEETQYF. CDR3 sequence (DNA): TGTGCCACCAGCAGAGATCCCAGCGGAGAAGAGACCCAGTACTTC.

The DNA for the CDR3 is TGTGCCAGTAGTACGGGCCTGACAAATCAGCCCCAGCATTTT. This translates into CASSTGLTNQPQHF. The V call is TRBV19, the J call TRBJ1-5; no clear D. Trimming cost V 4 bases and J 4 bases, with 11 bases left between them. Germline V gene sequence: CDR1 LNHDA, CDR2 SQIVND (reference sequence). The CDR3 has 14 amino acids.

In this sample, this clone turned up once. The J gene is TRBJ2-7, the V gene TRBV5-1; 9 bases fit TRBD2. The V gene's germline CDR1 is SGHRS and CDR2 YFSETQ. The CDR3 covers 16 residues. The J segment lost 0 bases and the V segment lost 4 bases, leaving 8 bases of the junction unmatched. The CDR3 protein is CASSLDGTSSSYEQYF. As DNA, the CDR3 is TGCGCCAGCAGCCTGGACGGGACTAGCAGCTCCTACGAGCAGTACTTC. Full variable domain (outside the CDR3, taken from reference TRBV5-1 and TRBJ2-7): KAGVTQTPRYLIKTRGQQVTLSCSPISGHRSVSWYQQTPGQGLQFLFEYFSETQRNKGNFPGRFSGRQFSNSRSEMNVSTLELGDSALYLCASSLDGTSSSYEQYFGPGTRLTVT.

The chain is built from TRBV5-5 and TRBJ1-6; TRBD1 matches 9 bases. Trimming removed 4 bases from V and 13 bases from J; junction bases left unmatched: 6. Per the germline V gene, CDR1 is SGHKS and CDR2 is YYEKEE (reference sequence). The CDR3 length is 13 residues. CDR3: CASSPRQGEPLHF. For the CDR3, the DNA is TGTGCCAGCAGCCCGAGACAGGGGGAGCCCCTCCACTTT. Drawing the rest from reference TRBV5-5 and TRBJ1-6, the complete variable domain is DAGVTQSPTHLIKTRGQQVTLRCSPISGHKSVSWYQQVLGQGPQFIFQYYEKEERGRGNFPDRFSARQFPNYSSELNVNALLLGDSALYLCASSPRQGEPLHFGNGTRLTVT.